This T cell receptor (beta chain) is from a study of blood T cell repertoires in COVID-19. Study-level information: Sources were T cells, B-cell-depleted T cells, or PBMCs; the material itself was cDNA or gDNA.

Germline-derived CDR1 and CDR2 are SNHLY and FYNNEI. The CDR3 spans 16 residues. Trimming cost V 2 bases and J 5 bases; bases outside gene matches: 8. Study processing details: Estimation of nucleated cell counts was performed using reference gene primer amplification. Assay used: immunoSEQ multiplex PCR; TCRdb lists only in-frame clones, some missing. V and J calls and clone size are given by that table; D and trimming were obtained from the DNA. The sample yields under 250,000 clones, 88% seen once. Which cohort a participant joined came from the clinical history participants gave. A COVID-19 case was met by exposed participants within 2 weeks before study entry.

The chain combines TRBV2 with TRBJ2-3; 9 bases fit TRBD2. This TCR derives from a woman in her thirties or forties who had been exposed to COVID-19. Sequencing was carried out using PBMCs or T cells enriched from blood (not recorded which). CDR3 region: CASSEWREGPRDTQYF. The CDR3, as DNA: TGTGCCAGCAGTGAATGGCGGGAGGGCCCTAGAGATACGCAGTATTTT.